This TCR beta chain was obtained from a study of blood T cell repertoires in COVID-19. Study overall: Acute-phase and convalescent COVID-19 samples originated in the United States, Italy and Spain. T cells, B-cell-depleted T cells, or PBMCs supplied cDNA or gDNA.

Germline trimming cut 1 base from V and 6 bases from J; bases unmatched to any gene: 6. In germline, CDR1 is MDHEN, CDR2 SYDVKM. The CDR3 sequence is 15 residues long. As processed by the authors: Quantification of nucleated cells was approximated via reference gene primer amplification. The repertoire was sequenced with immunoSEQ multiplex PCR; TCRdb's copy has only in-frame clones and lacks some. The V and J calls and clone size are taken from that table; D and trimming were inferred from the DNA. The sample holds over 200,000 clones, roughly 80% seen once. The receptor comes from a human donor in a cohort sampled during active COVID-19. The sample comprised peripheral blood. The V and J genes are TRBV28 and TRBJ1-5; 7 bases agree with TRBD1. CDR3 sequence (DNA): TGTGCCAGCAGTTTATTATCGACAGGGAGTCAGCCCCAGCATTTT. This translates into CASSLLSTGSQPQHF. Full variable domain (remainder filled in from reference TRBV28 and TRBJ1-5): DVKVTQSSRYLVKRTGEKVFLECVQDMDHENMFWYRQDPGLGLRLIYFSYDVKMKEKGDIPEGYSVSREKKERFSLILESASTNQTSMYLCASSLLSTGSQPQHFGDGTRLSIL.